Below, 18 T cell receptor beta chains from the same sample are listed, as sequenced in a study of CD8+ T cells in alopecia areata. RNA was isolated and reverse transcribed to cDNA, the sequencing template. The assay was immunoSEQ multiplex PCR, and TCRdb's table has in-frame clones only and misses some. The profile shows some 180,000 clones, about 63% of them singletons. This material consisted of CD4+ T cells sorted from blood, taken at week 0. Receptors were obtained from a human donor with alopecia areata.

The chain is built from TRBV5-1 and TRBJ1-2; no definite D call. The germline CDR1 and CDR2 sequences are SGHRS and YFSETQ. This CDR3 spans 12 amino acids. The V end was cut by 4 bases, the J end by 5 bases, with 9 bases between. DNA of the CDR3: TGCGCCAGCAGCCGGACGGATTATGGCTACACCTTC. Its translation: CASSRTDYGYTF.

This clone was counted a few times. The chain employs TRBV5-1 and TRBJ1-2; a weak D match, TRBD1 (5 bases). Trimming took off 7 bases at V and 3 bases at J, with 19 bases between the two ends. This CDR3 is built from 15 residues. In germline, CDR1 is SGHRS, CDR2 YFSETQ. The CDR3 nucleotides are TGCGCCAGCTCGAATCCCGGGACGGGATACTATGGCTACACCTTC. Translated, it gives CASSNPGTGYYGYTF.

The V and J genes are TRBV27 and TRBJ2-7, with 8 bases aligning to TRBD1. The CDR3 sequence is 15 residues long. J gave up 6 bases and V 3 bases, and 10 bases lay outside the gene matches. CDR1 MNHEY and CDR2 SMNVEV come from the germline V gene (reference sequence). CDR3 protein: CASSLSGGGFVEQYF. The CDR3 DNA reads as TGTGCCAGCAGTTTGTCAGGGGGCGGCTTCGTCGAGCAGTACTTC.

This clone was detected only a few times. J is TRBJ2-7 and V is TRBV29-1; TRBD1 is a possible D gene (6 bases). Germline lookup yields CDR1 SQVTM and CDR2 ANQGSEA. The CDR3 has 13 amino acids. Trimming stripped 2 bases from V and 1 base from J, with 9 bases between. The CDR3 DNA reads as TGCAGCGTTGAAAATACAGGGTCCTACGAGCAGTACTTC. It translates to CSVENTGSYEQYF.

This clone was observed a handful of times. The chain combines TRBV5-1 with TRBJ2-3; possibly TRBD2 for D (6 bases). V lost 4 bases and J 1 base, leaving 13 bases between the germline ends. Germline V gene sequence: CDR1 SGHRS, CDR2 YFSETQ. The CDR3 runs 15 residues. CDR3 sequence reads: CASSPPGLGTDTQYF. In DNA form, the CDR3 reads TGCGCCAGCAGCCCTCCGGGACTCGGCACAGATACGCAGTATTTT.

This chain's CDR3 is CAWSVRGHSNQPQHF. The CDR3 DNA reads as TGTGCCTGGAGTGTCCGGGGACATAGCAATCAGCCCCAGCATTTT. This chain joins TRBV30 and TRBJ1-5; a possible D gene is TRBD1 (6 bases). The CDR3 runs to 15 residues. Germline-derived CDR1 and CDR2 are GTSNPN and SVGIG (reference sequence). Trimming removed 0 bases from V and 0 bases from J, with 9 bases in between.

Regarding this clone: Other DNA sequences of this sample code for an identical CDR3. DNA for the CDR3: TGCAGCGTTGAAGACCCGCGGACTAGCGGAAGCACAGATACGCAGTATTTT. It translates to CSVEDPRTSGSTDTQYF. The chain has TRBV29-1 and TRBJ2-3; 10 positions agree with TRBD2. The CDR3 is made up of 17 amino acids. With 0 bases clipped from V and 0 bases from J, the junction kept 6 bases outside the gene matches. Germline assignment: CDR1 SQVTM and CDR2 ANQGSEA.

The chain carries TRBV27 and TRBJ2-5, with TRBD2 matching 8 bases. CDR3 length: 16 amino acids. In germline, CDR1 is MNHEY, CDR2 SMNVEV (reference sequence). Trimming at V came to 6 bases and at J to 0 bases, leaving 9 bases not matched to a gene. The CDR3 sequence is CASRRGKAGDQETQYF. DNA for the CDR3: TGTGCCAGCAGACGGGGGAAAGCGGGGGACCAAGAGACCCAGTACTTC.

This clone has more than one count but fewer than ten. The chain uses TRBV29-1 and TRBJ2-7; 9 bases agree with TRBD1. V dropped 6 bases and J dropped 7; count of bases not matched to a gene: 10. The CDR3 loop spans 13 amino acids. Germline CDR1 SQVTM, CDR2 ANQGSEA. The CDR3 coding sequence is TGCAGCGTGAGAAAACAGGGGGCAGGGGAGCAGTACTTC. This codes for CSVRKQGAGEQYF.

This clone has just a few counts. The chain recombines TRBV30 with TRBJ1-5; the D is unclear. Germline V CDR1 and CDR2: GTSNPN, SVGIG (reference sequence). CDR3 length: 12 amino acids. V shed 5 bases and J shed 2 bases, with 7 bases lying between them. This CDR3 reads CAWQEGNQPQHF. The DNA for the CDR3 is TGTGCCTGGCAGGAGGGCAATCAGCCCCAGCATTTT.

The chain couples TRBV6-1 to TRBJ2-7, with unresolved D. Trimming left V 7 bases short and J 3 bases short, with 4 bases between. This CDR3 contains 10 residues. CDR1 MNHNS and CDR2 SASEGT come from the germline V gene. CDR3: CASTDYEQYF. The CDR3 DNA reads as TGTGCCAGCACCGACTACGAGCAGTACTTC.

CDR3 DNA: TGTGCCTGGATTCAGGACAGCCGCACAGATACGCAGTATTTT. Its protein is CAWIQDSRTDTQYF. J is TRBJ2-3 and V is TRBV30; perhaps TRBD1 as D (6 bases). Trimming removed 4 bases from V and 1 base from J, with 12 bases in between. CDR1 and CDR2 (germline): GTSNPN, SVGIG (reference sequence). CDR3 length: 14 amino acids.

This clone was picked up a small number of times. The chain has TRBV30 and TRBJ1-6; 9 nucleotides line up with TRBD1. Germline V gene data show CDR1 as GTSNPN and CDR2 as SVGIG (reference sequence). V was pared by 7 bases and J by 0 bases, with 16 bases of the junction left unmatched. CDR3 size: 19 residues. The CDR3 nucleotides are TGTGCCTCACCGGGACAGGGAGAAGGTTTGAGCTCCTATAATTCACCCCTCCACTTT. Amino acid sequence: CASPGQGEGLSSYNSPLHF.

The chain combines TRBV4-1 with TRBJ1-1; weak D call: TRBD1 (6 bases). The CDR3 runs 16 residues. V dropped 3 bases and J dropped 8 bases, with 22 bases sitting between them. Germline V gene lookup returns CDR1 MGHRA and CDR2 YSYEKL. The CDR3 region has the DNA TGCGCCAGCAGCCAGGACCGCAATACAGGGATTCCCGAAGCTTTCTTT. Residues: CASSQDRNTGIPEAFF.

This chain joins TRBV15 and TRBJ2-3, with 10 positions matching TRBD2. J was trimmed by 6 bases and V by 3 bases; bases with no gene match: 3. Germline lookup yields CDR1 LNHNV and CDR2 YYDKDF (reference sequence). CDR3 length: 14 residues. Here the CDR3 reads CATSRGTSDDTQYF. In nucleotides, the CDR3 is TGTGCCACCAGCAGGGGGACTAGCGATGATACGCAGTATTTT.

This chain uses TRBV12-5 with TRBJ2-2; TRBD1 or TRBD2 may be the D gene (5 bases each). Trimming stripped 6 bases from V and 1 base from J, with 9 bases between. The CDR3 is 14 residues long. The V gene's germline CDR1 is LGHNT and CDR2 FRNRAP. The DNA for the CDR3 is TGTGCTAGTGGGCCGGGACGGAACACCGGGGAGCTGTTTTTT. It is translated as CASGPGRNTGELFF.

This clone was recorded a few times. This chain uses TRBV4-3 with TRBJ1-5; D perhaps matches TRBD1 (6 bases). V was clipped by 4 bases and J by 7 bases, with 17 bases between them. Germline-derived CDR1 and CDR2 are LGHNA and YSLEER. The CDR3 has 15 amino acids. The CDR3 DNA is TGCGCCAGCAGCCGTCAGCCCCAGGGGAACCAGCCCCAGCATTTT. Protein sequence: CASSRQPQGNQPQHF.

V and J are TRBV4-3 and TRBJ2-5, with D possibly called TRBD1 or TRBD2 (6 bases each). The CDR3 extends over 16 amino acids. Germline lookup yields CDR1 LGHNA and CDR2 YSLEER. V was shortened by 4 bases and J by 7 bases, with 22 bases between the two germline ends. The CDR3 DNA follows: TGCGCCAGCAGCCCCCAAGGGGGGTTTGGGTTAGGGACCCAGTACTTC. As protein: CASSPQGGFGLGTQYF.